This T cell receptor (beta chain) was obtained from a study of cytomegalovirus exposure and HLA in healthy donors (dated by TCRdb to between 2016 and 2019). With regard to the full study: In an earlier analysis of approximately 500 of the donors, 276 Gb of sequence data and 95 million to 130 million unique TCR beta sequences from 150 million to 200 million T cells were reported. To predict cytomegalovirus infection status, the study combined high-throughput TCR immunosequencing, statistical association of individual TCRs with disease status, and machine learning. Across some 400 genotyped donors of the cohort, an average of roughly 230,000 unique TCR beta nucleotide sequences per donor were sequenced, and roughly 20% of those sequences were non-productive. The study aimed to test whether signatures of past pathogen exposure could be identified by cataloging public T cell receptors. Donor age, sex, ethnicity and CMV serostatus were compiled together with the repertoire data. Five DR-DQ haplotypes were handled as single units for association and clustering because linkage in the cohort was strong. An earlier analysis of around 540 of the donors applied high-throughput TCR beta sequencing to assess whether each TCR beta V gene segment acted as functional or pseudogenic. An early release covering 500 to 750 HLA-typed donors comprised around 300 gigabases of sequencing data and around 85 million unique TCR sequences. Rather than drawing on any new phenotypic data, the later analysis identified candidate immune exposures from TCR beta sequences and the way those sequences occurred across donors. In a later genetic analysis, genome-wide SNP genotypes for about 65% of the roughly 670 donors were used, and that subset was treated as a discovery cohort. In a later analysis, previously published TCR beta repertoires from 600 to 850 donors were re-analyzed and high-resolution HLA genotyping was added so that TCR occurrence patterns could be studied. All discovery cohort repertoires had been generated on a single sequencing platform. Using immunosequencing, the study profiled T cell repertoires from 666 subjects and related those repertoires to cytomegalovirus serostatus. Typing coverage differed by locus: A, B, C, DRB1 and DQB1 were typed in roughly 620-630 donors, DQA1 in around 500, DPA1 in around 610, and DPB1 in roughly 450. Of the 300 to 450 genotyped donors, less than 90% were placed in the genetic ancestry cluster associated with self-reported Caucasian donors. In addition to the first cohort of approximately 670 subjects, a separate validation cohort of approximately 110 different subjects was used. Class I and class II HLA loci were covered by the typing at four-digit resolution.

V lost 1 base and J lost 0 bases; the stretch between them is 13 bases long. The CDR3 spans 18 residues, from the cysteine through the phenylalanine. Here the CDR3 DNA is all that survives: 54 bases in frame from base 1. The germline V gene (reference sequence) gives CDR1 as LNHNV and CDR2 as YYDKDF. The cohort consisted of 666 healthy bone marrow donors. At the time of sampling, every cohort member was nominally healthy, though immune exposures that went unrecorded were likely present. Of the 690 or so cohort members, some 270 had positive CMV serostatus and 350 to 450 had negative CMV serostatus, and CMV serostatus was not recorded for the donor. Every donor gave a peripheral blood sample, and the peripheral blood mononuclear cells from that sample were used for TCR beta sequencing. Genomic DNA was extracted from the blood cell samples with the Qiagen DNeasy Blood Extraction Kit. To prepare the library, the immunoSEQ multiplex PCR assay was applied. For the multiplex PCR, a mixture combining 60 forward primers for TCR Vbeta segments and 13 reverse primers for TCR Jbeta segments was used. Amplification of the CDR3 region of rearranged TCR beta genes was performed with a multiplex PCR assay on genomic DNA. Amplified TCR beta libraries were sequenced as 87-base-pair reads on the Illumina HiSeq System. In the source study's methods: A later analysis tallied 75 million to 85 million unique TCR beta chains across the 700 or so repertoires, and around 12 million of those chains were shared by two or more donors. Raw reads were error-corrected and collapsed into unique sequences by a nearest-neighbor algorithm in which closely related sequences were merged to remove PCR and sequencing errors. V, D and J gene segments were assigned by aligning CDR3 sequences to IMGT reference sequences. Each retained sequence needed at least a six-nucleotide match to both a V gene segment and a J gene segment. Rearrangements were classified as productive when the CDR3 lacked stop codons and remained in frame with V and J, and all other rearrangements were classified as non-productive. Following IMGT convention, CDR3 was defined as the stretch from the second conserved V-encoded cysteine to the conserved J-encoded phenylalanine. Sequences without an unambiguous match to a single V gene segment were excluded from the earlier analysis of 450 to 650 of the donors. An earlier analysis of a few hundred of the donors called V segments functional above 56.7% productive rearrangements and segregating when the between-donor standard deviation exceeded 5%. A statistical classification framework was developed to diagnose cytomegalovirus status using the catalog of TCR beta chain sequences. In a later analysis, V and J genes were assigned by comparing TCR nucleotide sequences against IMGT/GENE-DB human TR gene sequences. In a later analysis, CDR3 sequences and most-parsimonious VDJ recombination scenarios were assigned using the TCRdist pipeline. In a later analysis, each TCR beta chain was defined by its CDR3 amino acid sequence together with its V-gene family, and reads lacking a unique V-gene family were excluded. In a later analysis, approximately 590 highly shared, low-generation-probability nucleotide sequences were removed to address suspected cross-contamination and a sequencing artifact. For each public chain, a later analysis derived a clonal expansion index from normalized ranks of inferred template counts within each repertoire. Generation probabilities in a later analysis came from a VDJ recombination model fitted to out-of-frame rearrangements, and those results were checked against IGoR. In a later analysis, hypergeometric tests were used to score TCR-TCR, TCR-HLA and TCR-CMV co-occurrence, with a repertoire-size bias correction applied to TCR pairs. To estimate false discovery rates, a later analysis permuted the HLA or CMV assignments 20 times. In a later analysis, co-occurring TCRs were grouped using DBSCAN, and TCRdist sequence similarity was added for clustering within HLA-allele-positive subsets. Co-occurrence clustering excluded repertoires with fewer than 30,000 or more than 120,000 public chains, plus five with anomalous nucleotide sharing. As stored in TCRdb, this immuneACCESS dataset retains in-frame rearrangements with V and J assigned. A fraction of the clones does not appear; measured against another copy, unresolved V genes explain less than half of the discrepancy, and the remainder lacks a known reason. That table is the source of V, J and clone size, and D and trimming were worked out from the DNA. The sample table records fewer than 200,000 clones; roughly 80% of these occur just once. About 2% of the sample rests with the top ten.

Study-wide findings and limitations: According to a later analysis, most CMV-associated TCR beta chains appeared to be HLA-restricted, and the HLA associations seemed to be driven largely by CMV exposure. Several of the top co-occurrence clusters appeared to be linked to parvovirus B19, influenza, CMV and Epstein-Barr virus, according to a later analysis. A group of highly shared sequence variants was considered likely to be a technical artifact of the sequencing pipeline. In a later genetic analysis, a missense DCLRE1C variant was associated with V-gene and J-gene trimming of TCR beta chains, and the association was replicated in an independent cohort. The cohort was sequenced for TCR beta chains only, and without alpha or paired-chain data the features that could be detected were limited. The earlier analysis of approximately 540 of the donors excluded 15 to 20 rarely observed V segments, including chromosome 9 orphons, because counts were too low. In a later analysis, some 18,000 TCR beta sequences were associated with specific HLA alleles at a false discovery rate of 0.05. Some IMGT-functional V segments, including TRBV6-2 and TRBV6-3, could not be told apart with the 87-base-pair reads, so those segments were excluded. While some public TCRs were present in many individuals, most TCR sequences turned up only very rarely across donors. A later analysis found that HLA-associated TCR beta chains were more clonally expanded and had lower generation probabilities than equally common non-associated chains. Because some donors lacked HLA typing at each locus, the association tests relied only on the typed subset. The study listed around 160 TCR beta chains as associated with cytomegalovirus. A further reported finding was that TCR beta sequences accurately predicted the HLA-A and HLA-B alleles for most subjects in the first cohort. Linkage disequilibrium might explain the correlated functional status among segregating V segments, but an unknown experimental factor could not be ruled out. The authors suggested that the approach could potentially be generalized to other disease states and immunological phenotypes. When HLA alleles, especially DR and DQ, strongly co-occurred, TCR associations were difficult to assign to individual alleles. Cytomegalovirus status was reported to be diagnosed by the classifier with high specificity and sensitivity in both the original and validation cohorts. In an earlier analysis of 450 to 750 of the donors, most TCR beta V segments appeared in productive rearrangements about 87% or about 30% of the time, broadly matching IMGT annotations. According to a later genetic analysis, donors in an Asian-associated ancestry cluster had fewer N-insertions in productive TCRs than the roughly 700-donor mean. In vitro tests confirmed that a few of the cytomegalovirus-associated TCR beta chains recognize cytomegalovirus antigens. Immune exposure information for the cohort was limited to CMV serostatus. In a later analysis, TCR association rates were found to vary across HLA loci, with the most associated TCRs seen for DRB1 alleles and the fewest for HLA-C alleles. The presence/absence analyses assumed that sequencing depth was roughly uniform across donors, and that assumption may not be true.

As regards this clone: Its target antigen remains unknown. Base quality data are lacking; no much larger clone is found one base away.

The sample taken for sequencing was PBMCs. This chain is built from TRBV15 and TRBJ2-6, with no confident D gene call. The receptor was isolated from a human donor in good health. The sequence in DNA is TGTGCCACCAGCAGAGTTACGGGTTCCTACTCTGGGGCCAACGTCCTGACTTTC. It translates to CATSRVTGSYSGANVLTF.